This TCR beta chain comes out of a study of a mutant IDH1 vaccine in newly diagnosed glioma. Study information: Mean patient age was around 40 years; around 60% were male and 37.5% female.

Germline assignment: CDR1 MNHEY and CDR2 SVGAGI. The germline V and J ends were trimmed by 4 bases and 4 bases, with 7 bases remaining between them. The CDR3 runs 12 residues. Time point denoted: week 11, during vaccination. In the vaccine, a single dose held 300 ug of the mutant IDH1 20-mer peptide, along with topical imiquimod. Data came from immunoSEQ multiplex PCR; TCRdb stores just in-frame clones and leaves some out. The sample consists of about 130,000 clones, over 75% of them appearing once. At least ten counts were recorded for this clone. What it binds is unknown. Sequences were derived from PBMCs, sampled from a glioma patient whose treatment included an IDH1 peptide vaccine. The origin of this receptor is a man aged 40-50 years with glioma. This chain connects TRBV6-5 to TRBJ1-1; D might be TRBD1 (5 bases). This CDR3 is CASSWGGTEAFF. The CDR3 nucleotides read TGTGCCAGCAGTTGGGGGGGCACTGAAGCTTTCTTT.